The source of this T cell receptor beta chain is a study of vaccination and CD4 T cells after COVID-19. At the level of the study: Median time from COVID diagnosis to post-COVID sampling was about 14 weeks (35 to 161).

Treatment defined: roughly 11-day PBMC culture with coronavirus spike peptide pools or control peptides (ViraFEST assay). Cultured CD4+ T cell DNA was sequenced using the Oncomine TCR Beta short-read assay. Via MiXCR, TCRdb re-called the PCR reads, giving one row per CDR3 protein. Among about 13,000 distinct CDR3 sequences listed, over 40% were seen once. The CDR3 consists of 12 residues. The germline CDR1 and CDR2 sequences are DFQATT and SNEGSKA (reference sequence). Trimming shortened V by 6 bases and J by 7 bases, and 12 bases separated the two germline ends. With regard to this clonotype: The antigen is unknown.

The sequence derives from a human donor who had recovered from COVID-19. Input material: CD4+ T cells from blood, cultured in vitro. V and J are TRBV20-1 and TRBJ1-4; D call uncertain. The CDR3 is CSAPEGGEKLFF. The DNA of the CDR3 is TGCAGTGCGCCAGAGGGTGGTGAAAAACTGTTTTTT.